Each of the 5 T cell receptor beta chains below was sequenced from the same sample in a study of T cells in Graves' hyperthyroidism and ophthalmopathy. Using RNA transcripts as the source, TCR beta CDR3 regions were amplified. Carried out on the TCR CDR3, a first-round RT-PCR used the HTBI primer set. TCRdb redid the calling of the multiplex PCR reads with MiXCR, one entry per CDR3 protein. The repertoire holds over 250,000 distinct CDR3 sequences, with under 30% as singletons. The sample taken for sequencing was blood. These receptor sequences come from a man aged 35-49 years with Graves' hyperthyroidism that later progressed to Graves' ophthalmopathy.

This clonotype was recorded many times. This sequence joins TRBV20-1 and TRBJ2-2; no definite D call. V dropped 2 bases and J dropped 6 bases, with 10 bases sitting between them. The CDR3 totals 13 residues. The V gene's germline CDR1 is DFQATT and CDR2 SNEGSKA (reference sequence). CDR3 loop: CSARRLGSGELFF. The CDR3 nucleotides read TGCAGTGCTAGACGACTGGGCTCCGGGGAGCTGTTTTTT.

The sample holds a few counts of this clonotype. The CDR3 nucleotides read TGTGCCAGCGTGCGGCAGGGGGGACCTTTGAACACTGAAGCTTTCTTT. Translated, it gives CASVRQGGPLNTEAFF. V and J are TRBV6-1 and TRBJ1-1; 7 positions agree with TRBD1. The length of the CDR3 is 16 residues. The V segment lost 8 bases and the J segment 0 bases; nucleotides outside the gene matches: 12. Per the germline V gene, CDR1 is MNHNS and CDR2 is SASEGT.

This clonotype was seen more than once but under ten times. This chain uses TRBV11-2 with TRBJ2-7; weak D call: TRBD2 (6 bases). CDR1 is SGHAT and CDR2 is FQNNGV in the germline V gene. The V gene lost 4 bases and the J gene lost 7 bases, with 14 bases spanning the gap. The CDR3 totals 13 residues. Here the CDR3 reads CASSYGDWVEQYF. In DNA, the CDR3 is TGTGCCAGCAGCTACGGGGACTGGGTGGAGCAGTACTTC.

At least ten counts were recorded for this clonotype. V usage is TRBV20-1 and J usage is TRBJ2-7; 8 nucleotides line up with TRBD1. This CDR3 is built from 14 residues. The junction had 9 bases not matched to a gene; V was cut back by 8 bases and J by 0 bases. Germline assignment: CDR1 DFQATT and CDR2 SNEGSKA (reference sequence). CDR3 sequence (DNA): TGCAGTACCCCGCGGACAGGGAACTCCTACGAGCAGTACTTC. Its translation: CSTPRTGNSYEQYF.

This clonotype was counted ten times or more. V usage is TRBV12-3 or TRBV12-4 and J usage is TRBJ2-5, with unresolved D. This CDR3 region has 13 residues. V gave up 3 bases and J gave up 3 bases, with 8 bases separating them. CDR3 loop: CASSFFGEETQYF. CDR3 bases: TGTGCCAGCAGTTTTTTCGGAGAAGAGACCCAGTACTTC.